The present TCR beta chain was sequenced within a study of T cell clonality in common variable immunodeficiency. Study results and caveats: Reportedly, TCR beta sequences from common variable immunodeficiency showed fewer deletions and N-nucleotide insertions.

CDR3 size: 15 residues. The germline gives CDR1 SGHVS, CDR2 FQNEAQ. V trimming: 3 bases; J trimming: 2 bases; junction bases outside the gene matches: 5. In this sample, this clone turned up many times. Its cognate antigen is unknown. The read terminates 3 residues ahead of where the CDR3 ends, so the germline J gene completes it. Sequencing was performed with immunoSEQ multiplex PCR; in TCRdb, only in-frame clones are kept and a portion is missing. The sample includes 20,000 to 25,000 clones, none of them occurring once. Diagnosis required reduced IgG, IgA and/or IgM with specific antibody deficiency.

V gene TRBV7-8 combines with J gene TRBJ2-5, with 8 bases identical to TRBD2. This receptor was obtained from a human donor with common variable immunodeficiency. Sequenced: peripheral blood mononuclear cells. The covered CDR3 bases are TGTGCCAGCAGCTTCTTAGCGGGGAAGCAAGAGACC. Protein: CASSFLAGKQET. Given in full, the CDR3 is CASSFLAGKQETQYF. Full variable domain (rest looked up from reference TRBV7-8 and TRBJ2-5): GAGVSQSPRYKVAKRGQDVALRCDPISGHVSLFWYQQALGQGPEFLTYFQNEAQLDKSGLPSDRFFAERPEGSVSTLKIQRTQQEDSAVYLCASSFLAGKQETQYFGPGTRLLVL.